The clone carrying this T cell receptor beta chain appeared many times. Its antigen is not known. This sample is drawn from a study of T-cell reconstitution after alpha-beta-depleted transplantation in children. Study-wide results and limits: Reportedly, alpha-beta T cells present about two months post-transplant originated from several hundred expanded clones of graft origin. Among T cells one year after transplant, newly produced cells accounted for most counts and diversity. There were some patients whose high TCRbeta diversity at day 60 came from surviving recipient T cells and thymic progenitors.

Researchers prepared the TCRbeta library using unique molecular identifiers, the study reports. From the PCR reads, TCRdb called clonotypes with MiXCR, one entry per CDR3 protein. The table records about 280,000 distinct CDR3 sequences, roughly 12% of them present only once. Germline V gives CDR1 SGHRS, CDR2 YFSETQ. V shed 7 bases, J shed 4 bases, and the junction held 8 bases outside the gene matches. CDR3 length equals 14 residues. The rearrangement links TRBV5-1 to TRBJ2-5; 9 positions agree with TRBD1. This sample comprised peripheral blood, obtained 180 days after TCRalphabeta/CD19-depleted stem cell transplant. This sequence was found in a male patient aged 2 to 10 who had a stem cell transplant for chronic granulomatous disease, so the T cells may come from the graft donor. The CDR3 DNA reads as TGCGCCAGCGCACCGGGACAGGGAGGAGAGACCCAGTACTTC. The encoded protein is CASAPGQGGETQYF.